This is a list of T cell receptor beta chains from one sample in a study of blood T cell repertoires in COVID-19. The data were produced by immunoSEQ multiplex PCR, yet TCRdb's version contains in-frame clones alone and is incomplete. The sample records around 250,000 clones, about 91% being singletons. Sequencing input: PBMCs or T cells enriched from blood (not recorded which). Every receptor here comes from a human donor in a cohort exposed to, infected with or recovered from COVID-19 (not recorded which). The donor label of this sample is uncertain. The CDR3 runs from the conserved cysteine through the conserved F or W. D genes are given only for firm matches. The size field is filled for only some rows; it gives once, few, many or a size class.

J | V | D | size | CDR3 | DNA
TRBJ2-7 | TRBV4-2 | NA | NA | CASSPQGLPEQYF | TGTGCCAGCAGCCCGCAGGGACTCCCGGAGCAGTACTTC
TRBJ2-3 | TRBV11-2 | TRBD1 | NA | CASSFRGYVADTQYF | TGTGCCAGCAGCTTCAGGGGGTATGTGGCAGATACGCAGTATTTT
TRBJ2-7 | TRBV27 | NA | NA | CASSRRENYEQYF | TGTGCCAGCAGTCGGAGGGAAAACTACGAGCAGTACTTC
TRBJ1-6 | TRBV5-4 | TRBD1 | once | CASSSYSGGGNSPLHF | TGTGCCAGCAGCTCGTATTCAGGGGGCGGGAATTCACCCCTCCACTTT
TRBJ1-1 | TRBV6-5 | NA | few | CASSNPTVRAEAFF | TGTGCCAGCAGTAATCCCACTGTTCGGGCTGAAGCTTTCTTT
TRBJ2-2 | TRBV28 | NA | NA | CASSTTGELFF | TGTGCCAGCAGTACTACAGGGGAGCTGTTTTTT
TRBJ2-7 | TRBV5-4 | NA | NA | CASSLPNSYEQYF | TGTGCCAGCAGCTTGCCCAACTCCTACGAGCAGTACTTC
TRBJ2-4 | TRBV3-1/TRBV3-2 | TRBD1 | once | CASSQVPPGQGAKNIQYF | TGTGCCAGCAGCCAAGTACCCCCGGGACAGGGGGCCAAAAACATTCAGTACTTC
TRBJ2-5 | TRBV19 | NA | once | CASSVGGGAGETQYF | TGTGCCAGTAGTGTTGGTGGGGGGGCCGGCGAGACCCAGTACTTC
TRBJ2-5 | TRBV5-1 | TRBD2 | NA | CASSYPGSSGEETQYF | TGCGCCAGCAGCTACCCTGGCTCTAGCGGGGAAGAGACCCAGTACTTC
TRBJ2-5 | TRBV3-1/TRBV3-2 | NA | NA | CASSPRSPGGGTQYF | TGTGCCAGCAGCCCCCGTAGCCCCGGGGGAGGGACCCAGTACTTC
TRBJ1-1 | TRBV7-3 | NA | NA | CASSTQGNTEAFF | TGTGCCAGCAGCACACAGGGGAACACTGAAGCTTTCTTT
TRBJ1-3 | TRBV7-9 | NA | NA | CASSLGRTALGNTIYF | TGTGCCAGCAGCTTAGGCCGGACAGCCCTCGGAAACACCATATATTTT
TRBJ1-2 | TRBV5-1 | TRBD1 | NA | CASSLALRQGAYGYTF | TGCGCCAGCAGCTTGGCCCTCAGACAGGGGGCCTATGGCTACACCTTC
TRBJ2-7 | TRBV7-2 | NA | NA | CASSFSRSSFKQYF | TGTGCCAGCAGTTTCTCTCGCTCAAGCTTCAAGCAGTACTTC
TRBJ1-2 | TRBV18 | TRBD1 | NA | CASSPRQGDGYTF | TGTGCCAGCTCACCACGACAGGGGGATGGCTACACCTTC
TRBJ1-2 | TRBV9 | NA | few | CASSVAEQTYGYTF | TGTGCCAGCAGCGTAGCTGAACAGACCTATGGCTACACCTTC
TRBJ2-7 | TRBV5-6 | NA | NA | CASSLPGSSYEQYF | TGTGCCAGCAGCTTGCCCGGGAGCTCCTACGAGCAGTACTTC
TRBJ1-4 | TRBV30 | TRBD1 | NA | CAWSGQGARKLFF | TGTGCCTGGAGTGGGCAGGGGGCAAGAAAACTGTTTTTT
TRBJ2-7 | TRBV30 | NA | NA | CAGLGPTYEQYF | TGTGCCGGCTTGGGGCCAACCTACGAGCAGTACTTC
TRBJ1-1 | TRBV5-1 | TRBD1 | NA | CASSLDATGVGAFF | TGCGCCAGCAGCTTGGATGCGACAGGGGTCGGCGCTTTCTTT
TRBJ2-7 | TRBV5-5 | TRBD1 | NA | CASSRSFRDSSYEQYF | TGTGCCAGCAGCCGGTCTTTTAGGGACAGTTCCTACGAGCAGTACTTC
TRBJ2-1 | TRBV30 | NA | once | CAWDSLSSYNEQFF | TGTGCCTGGGACAGTCTGAGCTCCTACAATGAGCAGTTCTTC
TRBJ1-2 | TRBV28 | TRBD1 | NA | CASSLLYGQGDGYTF | TGTGCCAGCAGTTTATTATATGGACAGGGCGATGGCTACACCTTC
TRBJ2-5 | TRBV4-1 | NA | NA | CASSRNGAGETQYF | TGCGCCAGCAGCCGTAATGGGGCCGGGGAGACCCAGTACTTC
TRBJ2-5 | TRBV21-1 | NA | NA | CASSKVTVQETQYF | TGTGCCAGCAGCAAAGTAACAGTCCAAGAGACCCAGTACTTC
TRBJ2-3 | TRBV7-8 | TRBD2 | NA | CASSFGAGANTDTQYF | TGTGCCAGCAGCTTCGGAGCGGGGGCGAACACAGATACGCAGTATTTT
TRBJ2-1 | TRBV24-1 | NA | NA | CATSDDSLGIDEQFF | TGTGCCACCAGTGACGACAGTTTAGGGATCGATGAGCAGTTCTTC
TRBJ2-7 | TRBV21-1 | NA | NA | CASSSEGGLDLYEQYF | TGTGCCAGCAGCTCCGAAGGGGGACTAGACCTCTACGAGCAGTACTTC
TRBJ1-1 | TRBV10-2 | NA | NA | CASMEGRWTEAFF | TGCGCCAGCATGGAGGGGAGATGGACTGAAGCTTTCTTT
TRBJ2-7 | TRBV6-5 | NA | NA | CASSYGGQPAYEQYF | TGTGCCAGCAGTTACGGGGGACAACCAGCCTACGAGCAGTACTTC
TRBJ2-6 | TRBV28 | TRBD2 | NA | CASTPWEGGSGANVLTF | TGTGCCAGCACCCCGTGGGAGGGAGGTAGTGGGGCCAACGTCCTGACTTTC
TRBJ1-1 | TRBV5-1 | NA | once | CASSLQGTNEAFF | TGCGCCAGCAGCTTGCAGGGTACCAATGAAGCTTTCTTT
TRBJ2-1 | TRBV4-1 | TRBD2 | NA | CASSQRTSRQSSYNEQFF | TGCGCCAGCAGCCAAAGGACTAGCCGGCAGAGCTCCTACAATGAGCAGTTCTTC
TRBJ1-1 | TRBV5-1 | TRBD1 | NA | CASSSGQGAAEAFF | TGCGCCAGCAGCTCCGGACAGGGGGCGGCTGAAGCTTTCTTT
TRBJ2-1 | TRBV9 | NA | few | CASSVESGANYNEQFF | TGTGCCAGCAGCGTAGAAAGTGGGGCAAACTACAATGAGCAGTTCTTC
TRBJ1-1 | TRBV23-1 | TRBD1 | NA | CASSHTDRGENTEAFF | TGCGCCAGCAGTCATACGGACAGGGGCGAGAACACTGAAGCTTTCTTT
TRBJ1-1 | TRBV2 | NA | NA | CASSEALGLRLRNTEAFF | TGTGCCAGCAGTGAAGCGCTGGGTTTACGACTGAGGAACACTGAAGCTTTCTTT
TRBJ2-4 | TRBV28 | NA | NA | CASVGNSDIQYF | TGTGCCAGCGTCGGGAATAGTGACATTCAGTACTTC
TRBJ2-1 | TRBV29-1 | TRBD2 | NA | CSVELAGGRNEQFF | TGCAGCGTTGAACTAGCGGGGGGGCGGAATGAGCAGTTCTTC
TRBJ2-5 | TRBV3-1/TRBV3-2 | TRBD2 | NA | CASSPGLAGVQETQYF | TGTGCCAGCAGCCCCGGACTAGCGGGGGTCCAAGAGACCCAGTACTTC
TRBJ1-1 | TRBV27 | NA | NA | CASSRESGPNTEAFF | TGTGCCAGCAGTCGGGAGAGCGGACCGAACACTGAAGCTTTCTTT
TRBJ1-2 | TRBV5-4 | NA | NA | CASSLDRVLNADYGYTF | TGTGCCAGCAGCTTGGACAGGGTGCTGAACGCGGACTATGGCTACACCTTC
TRBJ1-2 | TRBV7-9 | NA | NA | CASSLYGEGGYTF | TGTGCCAGCAGCTTATACGGAGAGGGTGGCTACACCTTC
TRBJ1-5 | TRBV15 | NA | NA | CATSRDRQGGQPQHF | TGTGCCACCAGCAGAGATCGCCAGGGAGGTCAGCCCCAGCATTTT
TRBJ1-5 | TRBV27 | TRBD1 | few | CASSSMTTGENQPQHF | TGTGCCAGCAGTAGCATGACGACAGGGGAGAATCAGCCCCAGCATTTT
TRBJ1-2 | TRBV12-2 | NA | NA | CASRLEAPGCTYGYTF | TGTGCAAGTCGCTTAGAGGCCCCGGGGTGTACGTATGGCTACACCTTC
TRBJ1-4 | TRBV5-1 | NA | NA | CASSFEVAGGKLFF | TGCGCCAGCAGCTTTGAGGTTGCCGGGGGAAAACTGTTTTTT